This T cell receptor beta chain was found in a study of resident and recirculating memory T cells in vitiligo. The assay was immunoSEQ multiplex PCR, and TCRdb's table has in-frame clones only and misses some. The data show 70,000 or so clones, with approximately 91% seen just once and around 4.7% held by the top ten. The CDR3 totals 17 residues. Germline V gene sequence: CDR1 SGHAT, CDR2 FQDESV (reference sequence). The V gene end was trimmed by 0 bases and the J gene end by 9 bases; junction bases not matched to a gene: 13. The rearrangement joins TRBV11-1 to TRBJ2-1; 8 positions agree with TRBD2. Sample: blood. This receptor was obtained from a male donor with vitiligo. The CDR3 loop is CASSLAGPGGGPGEQFF. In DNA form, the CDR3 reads TGTGCCAGCAGCTTAGCCGGACCCGGCGGGGGGCCGGGTGAGCAGTTCTTC.